This T cell receptor beta chain originates from a study of T-cell memory formation after mild COVID-19. Study-level findings and limits: Of the contracting clones, CD4+ ones lay mainly in CM and EM, and CD8+ ones in EMRA. The study found balanced CD4/CD8 in clones contracting day 15 to 85 and a CD4+ lean in later expanders.

V lost 2 bases and J 3 bases, leaving 11 bases between the germline ends. The CDR3 totals 15 residues. Germline V gene data show CDR1 as SGHTA and CDR2 as FQGTGA. Using constant-segment primers, 5'RACE produced TCR alpha and TCR beta cDNA libraries carrying sample barcodes and UMIs. A single record per CDR3 protein comes from TCRdb applying MiXCR to the 5' RACE reads. Of under 35,000 distinct CDR3 sequences detected, roughly 15% appear once; the ten largest clones hold approximately 1.5%. On this clonotype itself: As yet, its antigen is unknown.

What was sequenced was PBMCs or a T cell subset sorted from them (not recorded which). The clonotype was recovered from an adult who had mild COVID-19 (a few samples of this study predate the infection). Cell type and time point are not known. The V and J genes are TRBV7-3 and TRBJ2-1; D is perhaps TRBD2 (6 bases). This chain's CDR3 is CASSLGLTSYNEQFF. Written as DNA, the CDR3 is TGTGCCAGCAGCTTAGGACTGACTAGCTACAATGAGCAGTTCTTC.